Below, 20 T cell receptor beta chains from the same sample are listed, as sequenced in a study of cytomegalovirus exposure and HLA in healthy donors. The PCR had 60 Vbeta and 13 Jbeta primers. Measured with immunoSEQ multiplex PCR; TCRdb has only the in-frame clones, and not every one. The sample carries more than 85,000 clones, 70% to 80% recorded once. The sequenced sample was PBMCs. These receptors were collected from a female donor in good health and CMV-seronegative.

CDR3 coding DNA: TGCACCAGCAGCCCCCACCCCGGGGGACGCACAGATACGCAGTATTTT. Residues: CTSSPHPGGRTDTQYF. The chain employs TRBV1 and TRBJ2-3; TRBD2, as called in the table, went unchecked against the DNA. TRBV1 counts as a pseudogene. This CDR3 has 16 amino acids.

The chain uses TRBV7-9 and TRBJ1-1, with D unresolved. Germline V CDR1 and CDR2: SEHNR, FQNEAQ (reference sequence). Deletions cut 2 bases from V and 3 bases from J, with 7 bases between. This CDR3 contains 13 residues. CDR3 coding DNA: TGTGCCAGCAGCTTAATTATGTACACTGAAGCTTTCTTT. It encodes CASSLIMYTEAFF.

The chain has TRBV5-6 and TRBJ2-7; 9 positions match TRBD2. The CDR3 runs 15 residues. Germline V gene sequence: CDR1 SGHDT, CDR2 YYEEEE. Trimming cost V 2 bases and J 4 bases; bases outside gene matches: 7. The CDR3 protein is CASSFAGGPRYEQYF. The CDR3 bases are TGTGCCAGCAGCTTCGCGGGAGGGCCGAGGTACGAGCAGTACTTC.

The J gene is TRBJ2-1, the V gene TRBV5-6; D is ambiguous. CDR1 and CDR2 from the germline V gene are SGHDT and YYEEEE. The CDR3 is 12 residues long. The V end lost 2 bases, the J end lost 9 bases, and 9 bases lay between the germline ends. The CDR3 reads CASSFLGPEQFF. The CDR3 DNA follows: TGTGCCAGCAGCTTTCTTGGCCCTGAGCAGTTCTTC.

In DNA, the CDR3 is TGTGCCAGCAGCTTAGGTCCTATACGCAATCAGCCCCAGCATTTT. This encodes CASSLGPIRNQPQHF. The chain couples TRBV7-2 to TRBJ1-5; no reliable D call. The CDR3 sequence is 15 residues long. CDR1 is SGHTA, CDR2 FQGNSA, per germline. V lost 1 base and J 2 bases, leaving 9 bases between the germline ends.

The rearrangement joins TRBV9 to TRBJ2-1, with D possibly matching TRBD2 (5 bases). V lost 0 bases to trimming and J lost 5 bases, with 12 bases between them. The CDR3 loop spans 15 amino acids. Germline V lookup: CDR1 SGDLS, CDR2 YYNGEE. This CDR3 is CASSVEEGSHNEQFF. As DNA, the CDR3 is TGTGCCAGCAGCGTAGAAGAAGGGAGTCACAATGAGCAGTTCTTC.

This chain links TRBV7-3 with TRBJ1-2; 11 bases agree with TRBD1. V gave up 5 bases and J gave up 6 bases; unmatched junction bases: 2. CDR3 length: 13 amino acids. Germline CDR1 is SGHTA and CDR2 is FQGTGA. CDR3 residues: CASSPGQGDGYTF. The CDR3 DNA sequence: TGTGCCAGCAGCCCGGGACAGGGGGATGGCTACACCTTC.

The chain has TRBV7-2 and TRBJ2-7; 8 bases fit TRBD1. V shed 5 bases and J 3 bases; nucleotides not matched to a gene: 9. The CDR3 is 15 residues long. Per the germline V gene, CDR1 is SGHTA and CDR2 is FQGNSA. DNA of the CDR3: TGTGCCAGCAGCCAACAGGGGGGCAGGGGCTACGAGCAGTACTTC. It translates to CASSQQGGRGYEQYF.

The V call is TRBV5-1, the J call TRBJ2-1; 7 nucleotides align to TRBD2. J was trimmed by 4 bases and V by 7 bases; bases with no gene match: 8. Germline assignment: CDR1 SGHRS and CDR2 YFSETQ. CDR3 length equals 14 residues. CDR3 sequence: CASARGGDYNEQFF. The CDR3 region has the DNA TGCGCCAGCGCCCGGGGAGGGGATTACAATGAGCAGTTCTTC. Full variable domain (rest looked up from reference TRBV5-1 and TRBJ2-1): KAGVTQTPRYLIKTRGQQVTLSCSPISGHRSVSWYQQTPGQGLQFLFEYFSETQRNKGNFPGRFSGRQFSNSRSEMNVSTLELGDSALYLCASARGGDYNEQFFGPGTRLTVL.

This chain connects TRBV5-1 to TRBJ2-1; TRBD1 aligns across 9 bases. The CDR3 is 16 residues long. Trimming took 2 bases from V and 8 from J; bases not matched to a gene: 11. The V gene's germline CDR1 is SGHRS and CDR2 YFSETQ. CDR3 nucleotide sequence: TGCGCCAGCAGCTTTATCGGCACAGGGGGCTGGGATGAGCAGTTCTTC. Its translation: CASSFIGTGGWDEQFF.

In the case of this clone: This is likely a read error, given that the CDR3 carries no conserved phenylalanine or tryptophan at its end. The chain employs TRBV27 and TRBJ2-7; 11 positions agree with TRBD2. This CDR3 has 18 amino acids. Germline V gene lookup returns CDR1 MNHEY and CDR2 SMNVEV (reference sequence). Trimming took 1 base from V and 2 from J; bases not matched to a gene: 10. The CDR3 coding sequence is TGTGCCAGCAGTTTATACCCCCCGGGACTAGCGGAACCCTACGAGCAGTACCTC. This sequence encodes CASSLYPPGLAEPYEQYL.

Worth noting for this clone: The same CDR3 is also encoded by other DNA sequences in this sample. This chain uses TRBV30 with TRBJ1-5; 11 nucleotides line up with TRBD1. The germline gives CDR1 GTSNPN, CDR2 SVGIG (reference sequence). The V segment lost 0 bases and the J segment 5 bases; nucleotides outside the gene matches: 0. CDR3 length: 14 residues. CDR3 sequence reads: CAWSVGQGDQPQHF. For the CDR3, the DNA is TGTGCCTGGAGTGTGGGACAGGGGGATCAGCCCCAGCATTTT. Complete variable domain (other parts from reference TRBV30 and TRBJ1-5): SQTIHQWPATLVQPVGSPLSLECTVEGTSNPNLYWYRQAAGRGLQLLFYSVGIGQISSEVPQNLSASRPQDRQFILSSKKLLLSDSGFYLCAWSVGQGDQPQHFGDGTRLSIL.

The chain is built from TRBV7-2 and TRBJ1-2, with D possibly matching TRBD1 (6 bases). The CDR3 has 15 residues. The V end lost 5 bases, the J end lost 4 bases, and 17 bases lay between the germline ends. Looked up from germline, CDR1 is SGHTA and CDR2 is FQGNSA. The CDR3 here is CASSNSQGRGYGYTF. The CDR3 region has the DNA TGTGCCAGCAGCAATTCTCAGGGGAGAGGCTATGGCTACACCTTC.

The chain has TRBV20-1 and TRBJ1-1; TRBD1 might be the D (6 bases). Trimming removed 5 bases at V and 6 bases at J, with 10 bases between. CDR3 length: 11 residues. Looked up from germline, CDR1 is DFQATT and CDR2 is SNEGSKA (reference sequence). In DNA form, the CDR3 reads TGCAGTGCTGCAGGGGAATCTGAAGCTTTCTTT. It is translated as CSAAGESEAFF.

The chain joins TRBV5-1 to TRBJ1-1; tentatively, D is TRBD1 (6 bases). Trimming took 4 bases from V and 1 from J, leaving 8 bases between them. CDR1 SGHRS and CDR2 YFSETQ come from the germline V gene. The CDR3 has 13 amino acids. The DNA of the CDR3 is TGCGCCAGCAGCACGGGACAGAACACTGAAGCTTTCTTT. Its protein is CASSTGQNTEAFF.

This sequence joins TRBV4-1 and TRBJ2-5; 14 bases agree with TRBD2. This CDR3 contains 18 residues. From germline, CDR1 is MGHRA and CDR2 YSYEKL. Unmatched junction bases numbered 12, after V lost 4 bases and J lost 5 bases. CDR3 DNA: TGCGCCAGCAGCCGGGGAGGACTAGCGGGGGGCCCCCGGGAGACCCAGTACTTC. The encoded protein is CASSRGGLAGGPRETQYF.

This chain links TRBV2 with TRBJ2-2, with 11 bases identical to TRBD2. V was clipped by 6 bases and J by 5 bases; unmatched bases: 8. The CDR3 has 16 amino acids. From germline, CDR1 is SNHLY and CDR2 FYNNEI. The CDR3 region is CASSKFSGGGTGELFF. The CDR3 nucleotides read TGTGCCAGCAGCAAATTTAGCGGGGGGGGGACCGGGGAGCTGTTTTTT. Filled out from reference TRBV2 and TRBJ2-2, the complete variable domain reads EPEVTQTPSHQVTQMGQEVILRCVPISNHLYFYWYRQILGQKVEFLVSFYNNEISEKSEIFDDQFSVERPDGSNFTLKIRSTKLEDSAMYFCASSKFSGGGTGELFFGEGSRLTVL.

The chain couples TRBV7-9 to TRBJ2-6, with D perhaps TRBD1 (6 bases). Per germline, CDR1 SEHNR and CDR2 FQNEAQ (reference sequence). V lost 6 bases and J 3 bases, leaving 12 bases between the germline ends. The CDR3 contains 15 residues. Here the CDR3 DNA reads TGTGCCAGCAGGATCCAGGGGCTTGGGGCCAACGTCCTGACTTTC. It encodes CASRIQGLGANVLTF.

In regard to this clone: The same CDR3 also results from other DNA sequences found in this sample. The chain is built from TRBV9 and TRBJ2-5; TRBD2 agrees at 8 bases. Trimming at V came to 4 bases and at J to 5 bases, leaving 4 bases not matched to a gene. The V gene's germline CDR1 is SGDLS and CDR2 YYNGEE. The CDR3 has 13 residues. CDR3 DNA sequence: TGTGCCAGCAGCCCGGGAGGGCTGGAGACCCAGTACTTC. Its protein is CASSPGGLETQYF.

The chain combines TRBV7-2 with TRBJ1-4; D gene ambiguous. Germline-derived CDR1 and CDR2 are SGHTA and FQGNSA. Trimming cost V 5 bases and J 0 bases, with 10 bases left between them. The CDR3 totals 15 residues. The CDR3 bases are TGTGCCAGCAGCGAACAGATTGCAACTAATGAAAAACTGTTTTTT. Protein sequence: CASSEQIATNEKLFF.